Given below is one TCR beta chain in context. Germline V lookup: CDR1 LGHDT, CDR2 YNNKEL (reference sequence). The V segment lost 0 bases and the J segment 10 bases; nucleotides outside the gene matches: 10. The CDR3 is 15 amino acids. In the study's own analysis: Reference gene primer amplification gave nucleated cell count estimates. The table came from immunoSEQ multiplex PCR; TCRdb's copy has only in-frame clones and leaves some out. Clone size and the V and J calls come from that table; the DNA yielded D and trimming. Here the sample spans 60,000 to 90,000 clones, approximately 85% being singletons. The data are from a study of blood T cell repertoires in COVID-19. Whole-study context: Collection of acute and convalescent COVID-19 samples took place in the United States, Italy and Spain.

The sequencing sample was made of peripheral blood. The TCR originated in a man in his sixties with COVID-19, enrolled during active disease. The chain uses TRBV3-1 (or the pseudogene TRBV3-2) and TRBJ2-3; 7 bases fit TRBD1. The CDR3 coding sequence is TGTGCCAGCAGCCAAGATCTGGAAGGGACAGTCTCGCAGTATTTT. Encoded protein: CASSQDLEGTVSQYF.